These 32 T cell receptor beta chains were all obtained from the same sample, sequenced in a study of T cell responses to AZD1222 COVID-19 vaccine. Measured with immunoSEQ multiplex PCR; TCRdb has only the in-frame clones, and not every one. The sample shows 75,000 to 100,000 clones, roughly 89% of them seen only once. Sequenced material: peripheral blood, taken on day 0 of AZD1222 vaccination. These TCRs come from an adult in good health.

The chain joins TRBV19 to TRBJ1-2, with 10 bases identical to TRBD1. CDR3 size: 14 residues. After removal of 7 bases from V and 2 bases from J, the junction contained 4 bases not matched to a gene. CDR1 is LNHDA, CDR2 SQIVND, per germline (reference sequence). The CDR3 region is CASTDRGQNYGYTF. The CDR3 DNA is TGTGCCAGTACCGACAGGGGGCAAAACTATGGCTACACCTTC.

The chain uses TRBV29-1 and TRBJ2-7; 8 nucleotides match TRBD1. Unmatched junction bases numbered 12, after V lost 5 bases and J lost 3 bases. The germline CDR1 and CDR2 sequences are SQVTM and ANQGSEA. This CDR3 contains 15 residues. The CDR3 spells CSVLRGQGSDYEQYF. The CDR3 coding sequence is TGCAGCGTTCTCCGAGGACAGGGTTCGGACTACGAGCAGTACTTC.

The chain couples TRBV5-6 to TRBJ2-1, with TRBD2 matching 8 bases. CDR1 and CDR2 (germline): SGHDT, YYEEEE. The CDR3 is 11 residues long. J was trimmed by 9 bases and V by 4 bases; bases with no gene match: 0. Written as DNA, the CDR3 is TGTGCCAGCAGCCGGGGGGGTGAGCAGTTCTTC. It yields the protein CASSRGGEQFF.

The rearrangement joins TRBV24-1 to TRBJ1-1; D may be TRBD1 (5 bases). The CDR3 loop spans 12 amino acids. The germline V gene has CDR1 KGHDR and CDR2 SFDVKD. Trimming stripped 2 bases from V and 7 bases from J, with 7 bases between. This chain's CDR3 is CATSDSGVEAFF. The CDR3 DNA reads TGTGCCACCAGTGATTCGGGGGTTGAAGCTTTCTTT.

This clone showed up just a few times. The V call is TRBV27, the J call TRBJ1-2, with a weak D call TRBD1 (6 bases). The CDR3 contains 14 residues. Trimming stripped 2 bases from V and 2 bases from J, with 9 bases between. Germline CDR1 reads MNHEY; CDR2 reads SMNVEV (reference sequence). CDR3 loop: CASSLTGPNYGYTF. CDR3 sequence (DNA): TGTGCCAGCAGTTTAACAGGGCCCAACTATGGCTACACCTTC.

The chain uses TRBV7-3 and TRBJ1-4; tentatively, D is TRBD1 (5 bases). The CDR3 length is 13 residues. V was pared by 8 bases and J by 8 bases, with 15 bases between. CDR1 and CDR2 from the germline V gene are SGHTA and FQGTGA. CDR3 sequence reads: CASLRGVPEKLFF. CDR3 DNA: TGTGCCAGCTTGAGAGGGGTCCCAGAAAAACTGTTTTTT.

Here the CDR3 DNA reads TGTGCCAGCAGCCAAAGAGGGGCGGGAGGGGGTCGGCCGCAGTATTTT. This gives the protein CASSQRGAGGGRPQYF. The J gene is TRBJ2-3, the V gene TRBV3-1 (or the pseudogene TRBV3-2), with 9 nucleotides matching TRBD2. Germline loops: CDR1 LGHDT, CDR2 YNNKEL (reference sequence). With V trimmed by 2 bases and J by 10 bases, 13 bases remained unmatched. The CDR3 is 16 residues long.

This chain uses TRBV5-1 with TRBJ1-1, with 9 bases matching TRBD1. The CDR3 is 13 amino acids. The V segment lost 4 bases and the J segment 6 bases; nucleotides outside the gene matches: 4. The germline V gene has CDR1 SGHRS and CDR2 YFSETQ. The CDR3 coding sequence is TGCGCCAGCAGCCAACAGGGGGCTTCTGAAGCTTTCTTT. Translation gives CASSQQGASEAFF.

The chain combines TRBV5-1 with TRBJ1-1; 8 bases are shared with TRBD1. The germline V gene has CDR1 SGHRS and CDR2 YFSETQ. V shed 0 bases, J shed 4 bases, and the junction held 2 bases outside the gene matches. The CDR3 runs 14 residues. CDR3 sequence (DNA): TGCGCCAGCAGCTTGGGGCAGGGGGCCACTGAAGCTTTCTTT. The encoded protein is CASSLGQGATEAFF.

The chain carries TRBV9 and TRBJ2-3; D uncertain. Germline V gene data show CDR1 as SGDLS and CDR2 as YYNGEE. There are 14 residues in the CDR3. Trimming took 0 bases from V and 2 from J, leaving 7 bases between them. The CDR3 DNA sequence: TGTGCCAGCAGCGTAGCTCCGCACACAGATACGCAGTATTTT. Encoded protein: CASSVAPHTDTQYF.

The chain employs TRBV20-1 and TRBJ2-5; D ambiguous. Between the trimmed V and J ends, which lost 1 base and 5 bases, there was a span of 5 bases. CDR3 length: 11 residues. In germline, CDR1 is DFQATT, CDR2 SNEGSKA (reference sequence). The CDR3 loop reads CSARGVETQYF. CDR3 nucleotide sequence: TGCAGTGCTAGAGGGGTTGAGACCCAGTACTTC.

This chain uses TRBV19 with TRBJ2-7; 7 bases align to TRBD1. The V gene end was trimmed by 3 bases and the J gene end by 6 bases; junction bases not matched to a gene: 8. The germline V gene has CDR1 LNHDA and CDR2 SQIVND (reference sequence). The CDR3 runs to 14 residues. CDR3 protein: CASSIGEGGAEQYF. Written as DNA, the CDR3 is TGTGCCAGTAGTATCGGAGAAGGGGGCGCCGAGCAGTACTTC.

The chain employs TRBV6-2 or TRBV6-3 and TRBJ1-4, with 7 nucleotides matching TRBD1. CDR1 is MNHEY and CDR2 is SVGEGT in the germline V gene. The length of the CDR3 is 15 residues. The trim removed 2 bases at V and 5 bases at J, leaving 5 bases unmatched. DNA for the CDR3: TGTGCCAGCAGTTACACGGGACAGAGGAATGAAAAACTGTTTTTT. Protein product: CASSYTGQRNEKLFF.

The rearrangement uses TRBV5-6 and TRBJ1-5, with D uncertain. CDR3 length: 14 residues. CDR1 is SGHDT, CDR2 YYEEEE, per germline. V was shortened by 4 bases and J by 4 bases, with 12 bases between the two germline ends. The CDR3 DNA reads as TGTGCCAGCAGCAGACCGGGAGGTAATCAGCCCCAGCATTTT. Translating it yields CASSRPGGNQPQHF.

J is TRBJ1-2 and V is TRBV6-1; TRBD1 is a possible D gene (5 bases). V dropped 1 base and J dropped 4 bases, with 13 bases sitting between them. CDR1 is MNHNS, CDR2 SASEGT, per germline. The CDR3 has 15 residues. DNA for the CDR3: TGTGCCAGCAGTGAAGGACCTGTCGGGGGCTATGGCTACACCTTC. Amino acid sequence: CASSEGPVGGYGYTF.

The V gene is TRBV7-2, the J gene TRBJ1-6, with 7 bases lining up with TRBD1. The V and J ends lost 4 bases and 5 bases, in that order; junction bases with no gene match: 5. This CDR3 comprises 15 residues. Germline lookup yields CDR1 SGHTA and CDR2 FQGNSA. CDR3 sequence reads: CASSSPGTDNSPLHF. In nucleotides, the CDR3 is TGTGCCAGCAGCTCCCCTGGGACAGATAATTCACCCCTCCACTTT.

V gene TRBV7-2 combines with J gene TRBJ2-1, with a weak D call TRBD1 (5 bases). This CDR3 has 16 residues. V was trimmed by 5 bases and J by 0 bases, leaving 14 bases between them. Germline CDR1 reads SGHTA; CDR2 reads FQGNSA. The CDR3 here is CASSLRQGSSYNEQFF. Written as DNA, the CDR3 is TGTGCCAGCAGCCTTAGGCAGGGTAGCTCCTACAATGAGCAGTTCTTC.

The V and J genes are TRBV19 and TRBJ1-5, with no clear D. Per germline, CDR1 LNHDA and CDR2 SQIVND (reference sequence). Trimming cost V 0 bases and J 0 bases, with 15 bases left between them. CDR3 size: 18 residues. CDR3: CASSIEGSQTYSNQPQHF. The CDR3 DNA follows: TGTGCCAGTAGTATAGAGGGGTCTCAGACCTATAGCAATCAGCCCCAGCATTTT.

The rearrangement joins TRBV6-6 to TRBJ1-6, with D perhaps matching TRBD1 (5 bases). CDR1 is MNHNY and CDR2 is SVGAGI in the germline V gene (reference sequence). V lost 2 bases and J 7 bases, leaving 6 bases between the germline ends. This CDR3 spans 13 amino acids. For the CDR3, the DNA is TGTGCCAGCAGTTACGACAGAAATTCACCCCTCCACTTT. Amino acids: CASSYDRNSPLHF.

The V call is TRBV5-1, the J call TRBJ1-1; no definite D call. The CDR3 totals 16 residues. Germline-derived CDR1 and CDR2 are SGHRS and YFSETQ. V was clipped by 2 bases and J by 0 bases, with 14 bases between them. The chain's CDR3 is CASSFDGKRMNTEAFF. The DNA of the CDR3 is TGCGCCAGCAGCTTTGATGGGAAAAGAATGAACACTGAAGCTTTCTTT.

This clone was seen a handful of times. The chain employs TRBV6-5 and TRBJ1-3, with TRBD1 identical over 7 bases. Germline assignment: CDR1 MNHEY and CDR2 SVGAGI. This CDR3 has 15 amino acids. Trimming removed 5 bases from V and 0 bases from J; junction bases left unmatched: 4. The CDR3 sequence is CASSRQGLSGNTIYF. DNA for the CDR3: TGTGCCAGCAGTCGACAGGGACTCTCTGGAAACACCATATATTTT.

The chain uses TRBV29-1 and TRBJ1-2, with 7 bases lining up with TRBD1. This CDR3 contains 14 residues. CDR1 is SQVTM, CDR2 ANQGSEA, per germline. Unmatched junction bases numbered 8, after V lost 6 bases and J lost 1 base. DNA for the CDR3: TGCAGCGTCGGGGACAGCTTCAATAACTATGGCTACACCTTC. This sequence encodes CSVGDSFNNYGYTF.

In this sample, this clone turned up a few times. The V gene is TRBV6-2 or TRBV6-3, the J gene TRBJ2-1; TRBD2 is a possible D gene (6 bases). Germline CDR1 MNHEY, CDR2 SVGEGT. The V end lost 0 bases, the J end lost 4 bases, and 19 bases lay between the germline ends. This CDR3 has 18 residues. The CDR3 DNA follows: TGTGCCAGCAGTTACTCCCCACCGACGGGCGGGGTTTACAATGAGCAGTTCTTC. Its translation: CASSYSPPTGGVYNEQFF.

The CDR3 nucleotides are TGTGCCAGCAGCCAAGAAGGGGGGCTGAAGGGGAACACTGAAGCTTTCTTT. As protein: CASSQEGGLKGNTEAFF. The chain links TRBV4-2 to TRBJ1-1; weak D call: TRBD1 (6 bases). Trimming took off 0 bases at V and 1 base at J, with 15 bases between the two ends. The CDR3 runs 17 residues. CDR1 is LGHNA, CDR2 YNFKEQ, per germline.

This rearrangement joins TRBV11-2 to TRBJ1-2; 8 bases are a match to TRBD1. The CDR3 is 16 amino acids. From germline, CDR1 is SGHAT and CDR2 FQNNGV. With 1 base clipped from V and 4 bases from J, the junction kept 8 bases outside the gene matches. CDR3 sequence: CASSLAGQARLYGYTF. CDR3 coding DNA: TGTGCCAGCAGCTTAGCGGGACAGGCGAGGCTCTATGGCTACACCTTC.

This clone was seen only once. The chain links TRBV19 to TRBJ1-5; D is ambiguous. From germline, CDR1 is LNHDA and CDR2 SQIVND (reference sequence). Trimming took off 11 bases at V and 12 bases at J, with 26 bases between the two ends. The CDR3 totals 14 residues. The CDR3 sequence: CAPRWMVPTWGQHF. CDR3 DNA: TGTGCCCCCAGATGGATGGTCCCGACTTGGGGCCAGCATTTT.

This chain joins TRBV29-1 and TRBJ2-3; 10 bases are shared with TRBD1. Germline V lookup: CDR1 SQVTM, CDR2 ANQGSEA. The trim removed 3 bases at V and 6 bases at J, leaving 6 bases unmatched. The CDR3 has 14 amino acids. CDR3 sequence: CSVERDRGFDTQYF. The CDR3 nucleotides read TGCAGCGTTGAGCGGGACAGGGGATTTGATACGCAGTATTTT.

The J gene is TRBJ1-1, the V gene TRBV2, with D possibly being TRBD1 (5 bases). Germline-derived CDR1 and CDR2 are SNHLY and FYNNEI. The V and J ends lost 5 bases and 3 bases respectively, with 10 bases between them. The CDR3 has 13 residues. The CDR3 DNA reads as TGTGCCAGCAGTCGGGGGGGAGACACTGAAGCTTTCTTT. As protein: CASSRGGDTEAFF.

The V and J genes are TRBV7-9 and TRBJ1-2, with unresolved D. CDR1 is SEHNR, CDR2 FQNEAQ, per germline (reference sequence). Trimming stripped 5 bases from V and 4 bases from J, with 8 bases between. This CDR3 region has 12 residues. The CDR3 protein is CASSMDRYGYTF. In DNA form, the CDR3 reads TGTGCCAGCAGCATGGACCGCTATGGCTACACCTTC.

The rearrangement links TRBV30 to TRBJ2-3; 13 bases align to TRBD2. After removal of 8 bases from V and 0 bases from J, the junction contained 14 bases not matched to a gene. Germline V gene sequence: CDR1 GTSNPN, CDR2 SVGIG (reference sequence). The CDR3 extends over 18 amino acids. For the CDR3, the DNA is TGTGCCAGTACCCCGGGACTAGCGGGGCATACTAGCACAGATACGCAGTATTTT. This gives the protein CASTPGLAGHTSTDTQYF.

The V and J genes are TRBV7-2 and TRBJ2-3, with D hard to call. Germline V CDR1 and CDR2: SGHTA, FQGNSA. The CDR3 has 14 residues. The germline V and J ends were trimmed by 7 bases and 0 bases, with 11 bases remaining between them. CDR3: CASKGRISTDTQYF. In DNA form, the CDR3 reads TGTGCCAGCAAAGGGCGGATAAGCACAGATACGCAGTATTTT.

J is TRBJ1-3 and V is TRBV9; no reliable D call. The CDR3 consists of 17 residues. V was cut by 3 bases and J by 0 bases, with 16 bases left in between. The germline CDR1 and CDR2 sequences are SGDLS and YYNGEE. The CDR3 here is CASSGISYPSSGNTIYF. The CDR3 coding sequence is TGTGCCAGCAGCGGAATCTCTTATCCGTCCTCTGGAAACACCATATATTTT.